This TCR beta chain is drawn from a study of Ad26.COV2.S vaccination and SARS-CoV-2 variants. Assay: immunoSEQ multiplex PCR; the TCRdb copy retains only in-frame clones and omits some. The top ten clones hold approximately 5% of a sample with fewer than 400,000 clones, roughly 88% of them seen once. Overall study findings and caveats: CD8+ and CD4+ T cells specific for spike reportedly responded with substantial breadth after vaccination.

Indicated treatment: some 20 received Ad26.COV2.S at low or high dose, single or two shots; five or six received placebo; per-sample allocation not given. Collection of samples fell on day 63 after the first vaccine or placebo injection. An adult aged 18-55 years in Boston served as the donor. The V gene's germline CDR1 is SGDLS and CDR2 YYNGEE. Between the trimmed V and J ends, which lost 0 bases and 6 bases, there was a span of 25 bases. The CDR3 covers 19 residues. Note on this clone: The antigen is undetermined.

This chain uses TRBV9 with TRBJ2-1; the D gene could be TRBD1 or TRBD2 (6 bases each). The TCR sequence derives from a person between 18 and 60 years old who received the Ad26.COV2.S COVID-19 vaccine or a placebo. The sequencing here drew on peripheral blood, taken in a trial of Ad26.COV2.S vaccine versus placebo. As DNA, the CDR3 is TGTGCCAGCAGCGTAGCTACCCAGGGATGGGGGGCTAGGGGCAATGAGCAGTTCTTC. Translation: CASSVATQGWGARGNEQFF.